These 30 T cell receptor beta chains were sequenced from one sample in a study of cytomegalovirus exposure and HLA in healthy donors. Vbeta (60) and Jbeta (13) primers were used in the PCR. Sequencing used immunoSEQ multiplex PCR; TCRdb keeps in-frame clones, though not all of them. The profile shows over 95,000 clones, approximately 69% of them singletons. Sequencing was performed on PBMCs. The receptors derive from a woman in her thirties or forties in good health and CMV-seropositive.

This clone appeared once. This chain joins TRBV6-5 and TRBJ2-3; 9 bases are a match to TRBD2. V lost 0 bases, J lost 3 bases, and 4 bases stayed unmatched. From germline, CDR1 is MNHEY and CDR2 SVGAGI. This CDR3 has 16 amino acids. CDR3 DNA: TGTGCCAGCAGTTACTCGGCGGGGGGGCCGACAGATACGCAGTATTTT. It yields the protein CASSYSAGGPTDTQYF.

The V gene is TRBV7-3, the J gene TRBJ2-2, with a weak D call TRBD2 (6 bases). The CDR3 sequence is 16 residues long. V shed 5 bases and J shed 7 bases, with 20 bases lying between them. From germline, CDR1 is SGHTA and CDR2 FQGTGA. This chain's CDR3 is CASSPNSGLPVGELFF. The CDR3 DNA follows: TGTGCCAGCAGCCCGAACTCGGGACTTCCCGTCGGGGAGCTGTTTTTT.

This clone was seen a handful of times. This chain uses TRBV4-1 with TRBJ2-1; 9 bases are shared with TRBD1. The CDR3 runs 16 residues. Germline CDR1 reads MGHRA; CDR2 reads YSYEKL. V was pared by 1 base and J by 4 bases, with 5 bases of the junction left unmatched. This CDR3 is CASSQGAGQGYNEQFF. The CDR3 DNA is TGCGCCAGCAGCCAAGGGGCGGGACAGGGTTACAATGAGCAGTTCTTC.

This clone appeared a few times. The J gene is TRBJ2-1, the V gene TRBV7-3; D is perhaps TRBD2 (6 bases). The germline V gene has CDR1 SGHTA and CDR2 FQGTGA. The CDR3 totals 16 residues. The V end was cut by 4 bases, the J end by 8 bases, with 21 bases between. DNA for the CDR3: TGTGCCAGCAGCTCCACGCCGGGATTTTCTAGCGATGAGCAGTTCTTC. Protein sequence: CASSSTPGFSSDEQFF. Together with reference TRBV7-3 and TRBJ2-1, the CDR3 gives the full variable domain: GAGVSQTPSNKVTEKGKYVELRCDPISGHTALYWYRQSLGQGPEFLIYFQGTGAADDSGLPNDRFFAVRPEGSVSTLKIQRTERGDSAVYLCASSSTPGFSSDEQFFGPGTRLTVL.

This clone was seen a handful of times. This sequence joins TRBV2 and TRBJ2-1; the D gene is possibly TRBD2 (6 bases). This CDR3 is 15 amino acids long. Germline CDR1 SNHLY, CDR2 FYNNEI. V was trimmed by 4 bases and J by 0 bases, leaving 10 bases between them. CDR3 sequence reads: CASSGRLGSYNEQFF. CDR3 nucleotide sequence: TGTGCCAGCAGTGGCAGACTAGGCTCCTACAATGAGCAGTTCTTC. Full variable domain (remainder filled in from reference TRBV2 and TRBJ2-1): EPEVTQTPSHQVTQMGQEVILRCVPISNHLYFYWYRQILGQKVEFLVSFYNNEISEKSEIFDDQFSVERPDGSNFTLKIRSTKLEDSAMYFCASSGRLGSYNEQFFGPGTRLTVL.

V and J are TRBV5-8 and TRBJ2-7; D might be TRBD2 (6 bases). Per germline, CDR1 SGHTS and CDR2 YDEGEE. CDR3 length: 16 residues. V lost 3 bases and J lost 3, with 19 bases in between. Here the CDR3 reads CASSSRDPRFLYEQYF. The DNA of the CDR3 is TGTGCCAGCAGCTCGCGGGACCCTAGGTTCCTCTACGAGCAGTACTTC.

This chain connects TRBV18 to TRBJ1-2; 7 nucleotides line up with TRBD1. CDR3 length: 15 amino acids. After removal of 3 bases from V and 0 bases from J, the junction contained 4 bases not matched to a gene. CDR1 is KGHSH and CDR2 is LQKENI in the germline V gene. The CDR3 coding sequence is TGTGCCAGCTCACCTGGGACAGAACCTAACTATGGCTACACCTTC. Amino acid sequence: CASSPGTEPNYGYTF.

V usage is TRBV6-1 and J usage is TRBJ2-1; TRBD2 matches at 7 bases. The germline V gene has CDR1 MNHNS and CDR2 SASEGT. Trimming removed 5 bases from V and 9 bases from J; junction bases left unmatched: 13. The CDR3 has 15 amino acids. The chain's CDR3 is CASSREATSRGEQFF. CDR3 DNA sequence: TGTGCCAGCAGTCGGGAGGCGACGAGTAGGGGTGAGCAGTTCTTC.

The chain recombines TRBV19 with TRBJ1-1; 7 positions match TRBD1. Germline assignment: CDR1 LNHDA and CDR2 SQIVND (reference sequence). J was trimmed by 4 bases and V by 0 bases; bases with no gene match: 5. The CDR3 loop spans 15 amino acids. The CDR3 nucleotides read TGTGCCAGTAGTATAGATATGGGACAGAGCACTGAAGCTTTCTTT. Its translation: CASSIDMGQSTEAFF.

V and J are TRBV4-3 and TRBJ1-2; 7 nucleotides line up with TRBD1. CDR1 and CDR2 (germline): LGHNA, YSLEER. The CDR3 is 14 amino acids. V dropped 1 base and J dropped 8; count of bases not matched to a gene: 7. The CDR3 here is CASSQGQGVNGYTF. The CDR3 coding sequence is TGCGCCAGCAGCCAAGGGCAGGGGGTTAACGGCTACACCTTC.

The chain is built from TRBV19 and TRBJ1-1; D ambiguous. CDR1 is LNHDA and CDR2 is SQIVND in the germline V gene (reference sequence). V lost 4 bases to trimming and J lost 4 bases, with 13 bases between them. The CDR3 length is 14 residues. The CDR3 DNA follows: TGTGCCAGTAGTAGCCGGGGTAGAGTCACTGAAGCTTTCTTT. It translates to CASSSRGRVTEAFF.

Here the CDR3 reads CASSLASQRGYNEQFF. The CDR3 DNA reads TGTGCCAGCAGCTTGGCAAGTCAGCGAGGTTACAATGAGCAGTTCTTC. The chain recombines TRBV5-4 with TRBJ2-1; D is unclear. This CDR3 region has 16 residues. V was pared by 0 bases and J by 4 bases, with 14 bases between. CDR1 is SGHNT and CDR2 is YYREEE in the germline V gene (reference sequence).

This clone came up a few times. CDR3 coding DNA: TGTGCTAGTGGTACTAACACAGATACGCAGTATTTT. Its protein product is CASGTNTDTQYF. This chain uses TRBV12-5 with TRBJ2-3; the D is unclear. V was pared by 5 bases and J by 2 bases, with 5 bases between. The germline V gene encodes CDR1 LGHNT and CDR2 FRNRAP. The CDR3 sequence is 12 residues long. Based on the CDR3 plus reference TRBV12-5 and TRBJ2-3, the full variable domain is DARVTQTPRHKVTEMGQEVTMRCQPILGHNTVFWYRQTMMQGLELLAYFRNRAPLDDSGMPKDRFSAEMPDATLATLKIQPSEPRDSAVYFCASGTNTDTQYFGPGTRLTVL.

The chain has TRBV7-8 and TRBJ1-2; D call uncertain. Germline V gene data show CDR1 as SGHVS and CDR2 as FQNEAQ. The length of the CDR3 is 15 residues. V lost 5 bases to trimming and J lost 1 base, with 14 bases between them. The CDR3 nucleotides read TGTGCCAGCAGCCAAGGAGATACAATTAACTATGGCTACACCTTC. Its translation is CASSQGDTINYGYTF.

This clone qualifies as medium-sized (0.01 to 0.1%). This chain links TRBV6-5 with TRBJ2-1, with 10 positions matching TRBD1. The CDR3 runs to 15 residues. Germline V CDR1 and CDR2: MNHEY, SVGAGI. After removal of 7 bases from V and 7 bases from J, the junction contained 10 bases not matched to a gene. The CDR3 DNA follows: TGTGCCAGCAAGGAGACAGGGGGCTATCGGAATGAGCAGTTCTTC. Protein: CASKETGGYRNEQFF.

V and J are TRBV25-1 and TRBJ1-5; 9 nucleotides line up with TRBD1. Germline V gene data show CDR1 as MGHDK and CDR2 as SYGVNS. The junction had 6 bases not matched to a gene; V was cut back by 5 bases and J by 7 bases. The CDR3 consists of 14 residues. The chain's CDR3 is CASSSTGGEQPQHF. DNA of the CDR3: TGTGCCAGCAGTAGTACAGGGGGCGAGCAGCCCCAGCATTTT.

This chain links TRBV5-1 with TRBJ2-3; a weak D match, TRBD2 (6 bases). The CDR3 totals 13 residues. V was pared by 6 bases and J by 3 bases, with 11 bases between. CDR1 is SGHRS, CDR2 YFSETQ, per germline. The CDR3 coding sequence is TGCGCCAGCAATGAGGGGAGGACAGATACGCAGTATTTT. This codes for CASNEGRTDTQYF.

The chain is built from TRBV12-5 and TRBJ2-7; possible D gene TRBD2, 5 bases. Per the germline V gene, CDR1 is LGHNT and CDR2 is FRNRAP. The CDR3 runs 12 residues. Between the trimmed V and J ends, which lost 0 bases and 12 bases, there was a span of 12 bases. The CDR3 loop is CASGLVAGIWYF. CDR3 coding DNA: TGTGCTAGTGGTTTGGTAGCCGGGATATGGTACTTC.

This clone was detected a few times. The V call is TRBV6-1, the J call TRBJ2-3; 10 bases match TRBD2. With 6 bases clipped from V and 7 bases from J, the junction kept 7 bases outside the gene matches. CDR3 length: 14 residues. CDR1 is MNHNS, CDR2 SASEGT, per germline. CDR3 loop: CASRTAGGKNTQYF. CDR3 coding DNA: TGTGCCAGCAGGACAGCGGGAGGGAAAAATACGCAGTATTTT.

This rearrangement joins TRBV11-1 to TRBJ2-7; D is perhaps TRBD1 (5 bases). Per germline, CDR1 SGHAT and CDR2 FQDESV (reference sequence). The CDR3 has 12 amino acids. Trimming took off 5 bases at V and 4 bases at J, with 9 bases between the two ends. The CDR3 loop is CASSPQGYEQYF. CDR3 bases: TGTGCCAGCAGCCCTCAGGGTTACGAGCAGTACTTC.

The rearrangement uses TRBV19 and TRBJ1-3; TRBD1 matches at 7 bases. Trimming took 2 bases from V and 2 from J; bases not matched to a gene: 3. Per germline, CDR1 LNHDA and CDR2 SQIVND (reference sequence). The CDR3 runs to 15 residues. The CDR3 sequence is CASSISGQAGNTIYF. CDR3 nucleotide sequence: TGTGCCAGTAGTATAAGTGGACAGGCTGGAAACACCATATATTTT.

V gene TRBV5-6 combines with J gene TRBJ2-3; 10 bases agree with TRBD2. The CDR3 is made up of 15 amino acids. Germline V gives CDR1 SGHDT, CDR2 YYEEEE. With 2 bases clipped from V and 5 bases from J, the junction kept 5 bases outside the gene matches. CDR3 in DNA: TGTGCCAGCAGCTTAGCGGGGGGGCCGAAAGATACGCAGTATTTT. It translates to CASSLAGGPKDTQYF.

V gene TRBV6-6 combines with J gene TRBJ2-3; 15 bases are shared with TRBD2. The trim removed 7 bases at V and 5 bases at J, leaving 7 bases unmatched. Germline CDR1 MNHNY, CDR2 SVGAGI (reference sequence). The CDR3 is made up of 16 amino acids. CDR3 DNA sequence: TGTGCCAGCACCTCCGGGACTAGCGGGAGGATAGATACGCAGTATTTT. The encoded protein is CASTSGTSGRIDTQYF.

The chain links TRBV7-2 to TRBJ2-7; the match to TRBD2 covers 13 bases. From germline, CDR1 is SGHTA and CDR2 FQGNSA. This CDR3 has 15 amino acids. V lost 5 bases to trimming and J lost 5 bases; unmatched junction nucleotides: 6. The CDR3 sequence: CASSLWTSGGNEQYF. The CDR3 DNA reads as TGTGCCAGCAGCCTATGGACTAGCGGGGGAAACGAGCAGTACTTC. The entire variable domain, with the rest obtained from reference TRBV7-2 and TRBJ2-7, is as follows: GAGVSQSPSNKVTEKGKDVELRCDPISGHTALYWYRQSLGQGLEFLIYFQGNSAPDKSGLPSDRFSAERTGGSVSTLTIQRTQQEDSAVYLCASSLWTSGGNEQYFGPGTRLTVT.

The chain joins TRBV27 to TRBJ2-3; the match to TRBD2 covers 9 bases. The CDR3 consists of 18 residues. The germline gives CDR1 MNHEY, CDR2 SMNVEV (reference sequence). V gave up 3 bases and J gave up 2 bases; unmatched junction bases: 12. CDR3 nucleotides: TGTGCCAGCAGTTTCGTCTACAAGCGGGGGGAAACCACAGATACGCAGTATTTT. This encodes CASSFVYKRGETTDTQYF.

The rearrangement joins TRBV4-1 to TRBJ2-7; maybe TRBD1 (6 bases). Trimming stripped 4 bases from V and 2 bases from J, with 12 bases between. CDR1 is MGHRA, CDR2 YSYEKL, per germline. This CDR3 has 14 residues. This CDR3 reads CASSPRQVTYEQYF. The DNA for the CDR3 is TGCGCCAGCAGCCCGCGACAGGTAACCTACGAGCAGTACTTC.

The chain joins TRBV6-1 to TRBJ2-7; TRBD1 matches 10 bases. Losses at the gene ends were 8 bases for V and 2 bases for J; bases not matched to a gene: 6. The CDR3 is 14 amino acids. Germline V gene lookup returns CDR1 MNHNS and CDR2 SASEGT. CDR3: CASSWGQGTYEQYF. DNA of the CDR3: TGTGCCAGCTCTTGGGGACAGGGGACCTACGAGCAGTACTTC.

The J gene is TRBJ1-2, the V gene TRBV5-1; D not resolved. The V gene lost 0 bases and the J gene lost 7 bases, with 10 bases spanning the gap. The CDR3 sequence is 13 residues long. CDR1 SGHRS and CDR2 YFSETQ come from the germline V gene. The CDR3 nucleotides read TGCGCCAGCAGCTTGGTACCAGAGGGTGGCTACACCTTC. Amino acids: CASSLVPEGGYTF.

The chain joins TRBV9 to TRBJ2-1; D call uncertain. Trimming left V 0 bases short and J 9 bases short, with 16 bases between. The germline V gene has CDR1 SGDLS and CDR2 YYNGEE. The CDR3 sequence is 15 residues long. CDR3 in amino acids: CASSVALVQSSEQFF. CDR3 DNA sequence: TGTGCCAGCAGCGTAGCTCTAGTTCAGAGCAGTGAGCAGTTCTTC.

This chain connects TRBV7-9 to TRBJ1-2; D may be TRBD1 (6 bases). The CDR3 length is 14 residues. Germline CDR1 reads SEHNR; CDR2 reads FQNEAQ (reference sequence). V gave up 5 bases and J gave up 5 bases, with 15 bases separating them. The CDR3 nucleotides read TGTGCCAGCAGCACACAGGACAGCGTGTATGGCTACACCTTC. This gives the protein CASSTQDSVYGYTF.